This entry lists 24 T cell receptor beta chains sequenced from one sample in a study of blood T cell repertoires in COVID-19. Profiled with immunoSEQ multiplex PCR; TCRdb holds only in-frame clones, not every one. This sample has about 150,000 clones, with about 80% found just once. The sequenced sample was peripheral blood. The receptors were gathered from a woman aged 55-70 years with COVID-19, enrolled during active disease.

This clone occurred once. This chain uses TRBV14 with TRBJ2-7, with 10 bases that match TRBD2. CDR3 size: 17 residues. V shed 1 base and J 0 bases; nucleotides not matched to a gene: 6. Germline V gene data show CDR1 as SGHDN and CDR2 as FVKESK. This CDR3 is CASSQGEREGLSYEQYF. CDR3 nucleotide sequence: TGTGCCAGCAGCCAAGGGGAGCGGGAGGGACTCTCCTACGAGCAGTACTTC.

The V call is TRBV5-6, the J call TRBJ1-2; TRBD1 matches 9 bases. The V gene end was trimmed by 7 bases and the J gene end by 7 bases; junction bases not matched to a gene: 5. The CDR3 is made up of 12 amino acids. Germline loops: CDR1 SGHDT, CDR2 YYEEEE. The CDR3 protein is CASGTGRFGYTF. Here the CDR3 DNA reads TGTGCCAGCGGGACAGGGCGGTTTGGCTACACCTTC.

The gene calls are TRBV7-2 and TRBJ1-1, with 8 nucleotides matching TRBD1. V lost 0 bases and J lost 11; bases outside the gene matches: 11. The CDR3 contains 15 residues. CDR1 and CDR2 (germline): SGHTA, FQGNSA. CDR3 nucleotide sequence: TGTGCCAGCAGCTTAGCGGGGACAGGTCCCGGGGCGGCTTTCTTT. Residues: CASSLAGTGPGAAFF.

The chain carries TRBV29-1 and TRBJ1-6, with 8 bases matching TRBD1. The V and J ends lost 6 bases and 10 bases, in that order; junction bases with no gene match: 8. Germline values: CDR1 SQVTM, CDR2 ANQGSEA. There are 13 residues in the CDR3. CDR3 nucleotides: TGCAGCGTGTCGACAGGGGCAGGGTCACCCCTCCACTTT. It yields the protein CSVSTGAGSPLHF.

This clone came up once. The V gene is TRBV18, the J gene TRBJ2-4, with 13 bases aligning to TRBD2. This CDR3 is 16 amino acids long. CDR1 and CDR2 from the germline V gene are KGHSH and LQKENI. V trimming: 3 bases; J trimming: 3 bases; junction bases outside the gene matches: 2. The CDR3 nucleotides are TGTGCCAGCTCACCCGGACTAGCGGGGGACAAAAACATTCAGTACTTC. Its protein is CASSPGLAGDKNIQYF.

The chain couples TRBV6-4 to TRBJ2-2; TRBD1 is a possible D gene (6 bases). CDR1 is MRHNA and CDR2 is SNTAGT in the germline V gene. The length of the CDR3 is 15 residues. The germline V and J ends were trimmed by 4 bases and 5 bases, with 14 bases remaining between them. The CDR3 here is CASSATGKLTGELFF. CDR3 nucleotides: TGTGCCAGCAGTGCTACAGGGAAGCTAACCGGGGAGCTGTTTTTT.

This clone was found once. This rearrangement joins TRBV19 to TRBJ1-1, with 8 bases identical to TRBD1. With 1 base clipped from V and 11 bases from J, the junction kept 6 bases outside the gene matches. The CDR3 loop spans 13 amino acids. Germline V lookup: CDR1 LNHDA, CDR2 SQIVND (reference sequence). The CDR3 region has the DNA TGTGCCAGTAGTATAGGACCGGGACAGGTGGCTTTCTTT. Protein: CASSIGPGQVAFF.

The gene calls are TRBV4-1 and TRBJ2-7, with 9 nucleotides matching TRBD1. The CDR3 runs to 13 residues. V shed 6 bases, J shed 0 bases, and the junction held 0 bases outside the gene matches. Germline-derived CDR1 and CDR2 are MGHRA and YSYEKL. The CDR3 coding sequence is TGCGCCAGCAGGGGACAGGGCTCCTACGAGCAGTACTTC. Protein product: CASRGQGSYEQYF.

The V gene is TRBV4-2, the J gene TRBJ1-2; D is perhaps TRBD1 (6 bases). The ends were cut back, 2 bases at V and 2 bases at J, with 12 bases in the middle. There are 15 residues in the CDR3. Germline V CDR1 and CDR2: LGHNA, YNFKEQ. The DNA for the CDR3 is TGTGCCAGCAGCCAAACCGGACAGCCGAACTATGGCTACACCTTC. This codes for CASSQTGQPNYGYTF.

The CDR3 DNA reads TGTGCCAGCAGTGAATACGGGACAGGGTACAATGAGCAGTTCTTC. Protein sequence: CASSEYGTGYNEQFF. This sequence joins TRBV6-1 and TRBJ2-1; 9 bases fit TRBD1. The CDR3 is 15 residues long. The V gene's germline CDR1 is MNHNS and CDR2 SASEGT. Losses at the gene ends were 2 bases for V and 4 bases for J; bases not matched to a gene: 3.

CDR3 sequence: CASRLTGNNEQFF. CDR3 nucleotides: TGCGCCAGCAGGTTGACAGGGAACAATGAGCAGTTCTTC. This chain links TRBV5-1 with TRBJ2-1, with 7 positions matching TRBD1. The V and J ends lost 5 bases and 5 bases, in that order; junction bases with no gene match: 4. Germline CDR1 SGHRS, CDR2 YFSETQ. The CDR3 is 13 residues long.

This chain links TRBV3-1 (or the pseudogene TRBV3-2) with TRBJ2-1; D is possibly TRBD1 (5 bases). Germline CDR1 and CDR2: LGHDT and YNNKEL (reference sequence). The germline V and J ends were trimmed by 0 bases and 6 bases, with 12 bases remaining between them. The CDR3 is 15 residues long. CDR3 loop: CASSQEDRRGNEQFF. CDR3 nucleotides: TGTGCCAGCAGCCAAGAGGACCGAAGGGGCAATGAGCAGTTCTTC.

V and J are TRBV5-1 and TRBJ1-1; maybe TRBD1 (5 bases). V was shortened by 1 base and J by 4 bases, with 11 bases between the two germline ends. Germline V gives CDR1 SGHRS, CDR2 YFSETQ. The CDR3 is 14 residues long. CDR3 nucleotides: TGCGCCAGCAGCTTGCAGGGCGGTACCACTGAAGCTTTCTTT. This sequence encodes CASSLQGGTTEAFF.

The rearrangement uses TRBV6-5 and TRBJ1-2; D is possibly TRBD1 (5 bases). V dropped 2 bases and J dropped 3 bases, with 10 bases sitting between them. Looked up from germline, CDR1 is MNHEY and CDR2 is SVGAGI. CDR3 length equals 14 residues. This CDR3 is CASSYADSYYGYTF. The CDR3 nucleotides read TGTGCCAGCAGTTACGCTGACAGTTACTATGGCTACACCTTC.

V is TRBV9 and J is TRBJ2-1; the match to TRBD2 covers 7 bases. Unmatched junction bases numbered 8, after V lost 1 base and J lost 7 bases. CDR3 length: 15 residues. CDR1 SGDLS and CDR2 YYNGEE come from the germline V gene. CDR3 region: CASSVYGGRGNEQFF. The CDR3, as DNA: TGTGCCAGCAGCGTATATGGCGGGAGAGGAAATGAGCAGTTCTTC.

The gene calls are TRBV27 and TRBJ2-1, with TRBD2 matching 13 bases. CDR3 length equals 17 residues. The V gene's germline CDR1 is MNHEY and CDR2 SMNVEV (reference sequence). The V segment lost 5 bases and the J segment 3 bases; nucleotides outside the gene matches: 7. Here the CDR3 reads CASSHRLAGGRYNEQFF. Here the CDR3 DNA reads TGTGCCAGCAGTCATAGACTAGCGGGAGGACGCTACAATGAGCAGTTCTTC.

The CDR3 DNA sequence: TGTGCCAGCAGCTTAGTCGGACAGGGGGGCTATGGCTACACCTTC. The encoded protein is CASSLVGQGGYGYTF. The chain carries TRBV7-2 and TRBJ1-2; 10 bases agree with TRBD1. The CDR3 runs 15 residues. Germline trimming cut 1 base from V and 4 bases from J; bases unmatched to any gene: 3. Germline V gene data show CDR1 as SGHTA and CDR2 as FQGNSA.

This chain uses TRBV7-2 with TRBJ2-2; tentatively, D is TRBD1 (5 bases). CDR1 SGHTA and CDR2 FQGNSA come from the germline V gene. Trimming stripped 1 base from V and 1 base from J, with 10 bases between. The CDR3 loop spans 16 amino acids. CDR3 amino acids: CASSLVVTVNTGELFF. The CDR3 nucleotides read TGTGCCAGCAGCTTAGTTGTGACAGTGAACACCGGGGAGCTGTTTTTT.

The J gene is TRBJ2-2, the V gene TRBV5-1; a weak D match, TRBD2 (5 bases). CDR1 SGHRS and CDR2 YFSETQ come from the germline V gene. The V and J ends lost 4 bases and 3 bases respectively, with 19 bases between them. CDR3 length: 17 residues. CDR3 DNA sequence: TGCGCCAGCAGCCCTATGGGGAGTACGTATGACACCGGGGAGCTGTTTTTT. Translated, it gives CASSPMGSTYDTGELFF. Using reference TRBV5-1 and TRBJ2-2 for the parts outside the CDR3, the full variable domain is KAGVTQTPRYLIKTRGQQVTLSCSPISGHRSVSWYQQTPGQGLQFLFEYFSETQRNKGNFPGRFSGRQFSNSRSEMNVSTLELGDSALYLCASSPMGSTYDTGELFFGEGSRLTVL.

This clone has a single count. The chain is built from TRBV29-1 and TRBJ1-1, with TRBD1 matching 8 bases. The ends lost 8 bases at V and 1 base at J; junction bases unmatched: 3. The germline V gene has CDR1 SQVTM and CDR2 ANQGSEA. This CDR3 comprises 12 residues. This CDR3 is CSIGTGNTEAFF. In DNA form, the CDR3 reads TGCAGCATAGGGACAGGGAACACTGAAGCTTTCTTT.

CDR3 sequence reads: CASISPRRGYNEQFF. DNA for the CDR3: TGTGCCAGCATTTCCCCCCGGAGAGGCTACAATGAGCAGTTCTTC. The genes are TRBV6-5 and TRBJ2-1; no clear D gene. Germline lookup yields CDR1 MNHEY and CDR2 SVGAGI. The V and J ends lost 7 bases and 3 bases respectively, with 16 bases between them. This CDR3 spans 15 amino acids.

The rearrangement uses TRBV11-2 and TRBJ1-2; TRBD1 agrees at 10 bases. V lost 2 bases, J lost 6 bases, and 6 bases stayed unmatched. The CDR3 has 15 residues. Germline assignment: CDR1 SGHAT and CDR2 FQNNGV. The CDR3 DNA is TGTGCCAGCAGCTTATACCGGACAGGGGGAGATGGCTACACCTTC. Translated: CASSLYRTGGDGYTF.

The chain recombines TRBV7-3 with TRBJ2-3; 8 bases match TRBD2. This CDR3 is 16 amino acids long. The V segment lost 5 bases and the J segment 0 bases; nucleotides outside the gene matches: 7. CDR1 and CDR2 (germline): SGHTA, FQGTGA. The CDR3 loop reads CASSITSGASTDTQYF. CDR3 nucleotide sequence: TGTGCCAGCAGCATTACTAGCGGAGCTAGCACAGATACGCAGTATTTT.

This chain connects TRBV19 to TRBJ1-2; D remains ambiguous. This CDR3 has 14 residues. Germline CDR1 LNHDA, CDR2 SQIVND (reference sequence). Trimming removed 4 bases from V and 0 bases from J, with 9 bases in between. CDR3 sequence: CASSKNTANYGYTF. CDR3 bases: TGTGCCAGTAGTAAAAATACAGCTAACTATGGCTACACCTTC. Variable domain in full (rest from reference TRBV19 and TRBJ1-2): DGGITQSPKYLFRKEGQNVTLSCEQNLNHDAMYWYRQDPGQGLRLIYYSQIVNDFQKGDIAEGYSVSREKKESFPLTVTSAQKNPTAFYLCASSKNTANYGYTFGSGTRLTVV.